Shown below are 27 T cell receptor beta chains from a single sample sequenced in a study of shared clonotypes between healthy human individuals. This table comes from immunoSEQ multiplex PCR, and its TCRdb copy is limited to in-frame clones, with some not included. Of millions of clones in the sample, about 95% were seen once. Terminally differentiated effector memory CD45RA+ cells were left out of the naive CD8 fraction, which was CD45RO-negative and positively selected for CCR7. The sample taken for sequencing was naive CD8+ T cells sorted from blood. The receptors derive from a man between 18 and 29 years old in good health.

The chain links TRBV7-9 to TRBJ1-2; 10 bases agree with TRBD1. The CDR3 totals 14 residues. After removal of 4 bases from V and 6 bases from J, the junction contained 5 bases not matched to a gene. Germline V gives CDR1 SEHNR, CDR2 FQNEAQ (reference sequence). The CDR3: CASSSSGTGDGYTF. The CDR3 nucleotides are TGTGCCAGCAGCTCTTCCGGGACAGGGGATGGCTACACCTTC.

The chain joins TRBV30 to TRBJ2-2; D not resolved. This CDR3 spans 15 amino acids. Between the trimmed V and J ends, which lost 1 base and 2 bases, there was a span of 11 bases. CDR1 and CDR2 from the germline V gene are GTSNPN and SVGIG (reference sequence). CDR3 nucleotides: TGTGCCTGGAGTGGGTTTGAAGGAAACACCGGGGAGCTGTTTTTT. The encoded protein is CAWSGFEGNTGELFF.

A word on this clone: Different DNA sequences within this sample yield the same CDR3. J is TRBJ1-5 and V is TRBV27; TRBD1 matches 8 bases. This CDR3 is 13 amino acids long. Germline V gives CDR1 MNHEY, CDR2 SMNVEV (reference sequence). V was clipped by 6 bases and J by 4 bases; unmatched bases: 2. The CDR3 reads CASSRTGNQPQHF. The CDR3 nucleotides are TGTGCCAGCAGCCGGACAGGGAATCAGCCCCAGCATTTT.

The chain employs TRBV28 and TRBJ2-3; a weak D match, TRBD2 (5 bases). Germline V gene data show CDR1 as MDHEN and CDR2 as SYDVKM. Trimming took off 4 bases at V and 9 bases at J, with 14 bases between the two ends. There are 13 residues in the CDR3. The CDR3 DNA reads as TGTGCCAGCAGTTCGCCTCATGGAGGCACGCAGTATTTT. It translates to CASSSPHGGTQYF.

This clone came up once. The V and J genes are TRBV27 and TRBJ2-5; 8 bases map to TRBD1. Trimming at V came to 6 bases and at J to 3 bases, leaving 6 bases not matched to a gene. The CDR3 is 14 residues long. CDR1 and CDR2 from the germline V gene are MNHEY and SMNVEV (reference sequence). CDR3 residues: CASRTGTGEETQYF. The CDR3 bases are TGTGCCAGCAGAACCGGGACAGGAGAAGAGACCCAGTACTTC.

The chain employs TRBV2 and TRBJ2-1; 9 bases match TRBD2. Germline V gene lookup returns CDR1 SNHLY and CDR2 FYNNEI. V shed 9 bases and J 6 bases; nucleotides not matched to a gene: 12. The length of the CDR3 is 15 residues. The CDR3 DNA reads TGTGCCAGTAAGGCTGGCGGGAGGGCGGGCAATGAGCAGTTCTTC. Protein product: CASKAGGRAGNEQFF.

The chain links TRBV6-1 to TRBJ1-3; possible D gene TRBD1, 5 bases. The V end lost 1 base, the J end lost 2 bases, and 9 bases lay between the germline ends. The CDR3 is 15 amino acids. Looked up from germline, CDR1 is MNHNS and CDR2 is SASEGT. The CDR3 DNA follows: TGTGCCAGCAGTGAAGACACAGGACCTGGAAACACCATATATTTT. Translation: CASSEDTGPGNTIYF.

The chain couples TRBV6-5 to TRBJ2-7; no clear D gene. CDR3 length equals 14 residues. Trimming took off 10 bases at V and 0 bases at J, with 16 bases between the two ends. Per germline, CDR1 MNHEY and CDR2 SVGAGI. CDR3 amino acids: CATSPVGASYEQYF. The CDR3 DNA is TGTGCCACCTCCCCCGTCGGTGCCTCCTACGAGCAGTACTTC.

The chain uses TRBV9 and TRBJ2-3; D is unclear. This CDR3 comprises 17 residues. V was trimmed by 3 bases and J by 2 bases, leaving 19 bases between them. Germline lookup yields CDR1 SGDLS and CDR2 YYNGEE. Written as DNA, the CDR3 is TGTGCCAGCAGCGGAATCACTATAAGTCCCCTCACAGATACGCAGTATTTT. Its protein product is CASSGITISPLTDTQYF.

The V call is TRBV6-5, the J call TRBJ1-2; D may be TRBD1 (5 bases). The CDR3 sequence is 15 residues long. Germline lookup yields CDR1 MNHEY and CDR2 SVGAGI. V gave up 4 bases and J gave up 5 bases, with 17 bases separating them. CDR3 DNA: TGTGCCAGCAGTTGGGGGGAACAGAACCCTTATGGCTACACCTTC. Protein product: CASSWGEQNPYGYTF.

The rearrangement uses TRBV27 and TRBJ2-7, with 13 bases matching TRBD2. This CDR3 has 17 amino acids. CDR1 and CDR2 from the germline V gene are MNHEY and SMNVEV (reference sequence). V trimming: 2 bases; J trimming: 4 bases; junction bases outside the gene matches: 8. The CDR3 loop is CASSLEGPGLAGYEQYF. The CDR3 nucleotides are TGTGCCAGCAGTTTAGAGGGCCCGGGACTAGCGGGATACGAGCAGTACTTC.

CDR3 bases: TGCGCCAGCAGCCCTCGGAGTTGGAGCGGGAGGGAAATAAGGTTCAATGAGCAGTTCTTC. Amino acids: CASSPRSWSGREIRFNEQFF. The genes are TRBV4-3 and TRBJ2-1; 10 bases are a match to TRBD2. This CDR3 spans 20 amino acids. V was clipped by 4 bases and J by 6 bases; unmatched bases: 21. Germline CDR1 is LGHNA and CDR2 is YSLEER.

V and J are TRBV7-9 and TRBJ2-7; perhaps TRBD1 as D (7 bases). The germline V and J ends were trimmed by 5 bases and 2 bases, with 19 bases remaining between them. Germline V gene sequence: CDR1 SEHNR, CDR2 FQNEAQ (reference sequence). CDR3 length equals 16 residues. As DNA, the CDR3 is TGTGCCAGCAGCCAAGGCGGGACAGTAAATACCTACGAGCAGTACTTC. Residues: CASSQGGTVNTYEQYF.

V usage is TRBV9 and J usage is TRBJ1-6, with D uncertain. Trimming took 4 bases from V and 10 from J, leaving 15 bases between them. Germline V lookup: CDR1 SGDLS, CDR2 YYNGEE. The CDR3 runs to 14 residues. The CDR3 protein is CASSIQRAGSPLHF. In DNA, the CDR3 is TGTGCCAGCAGCATACAGAGGGCCGGCTCACCCCTCCACTTT.

The rearrangement joins TRBV7-3 to TRBJ2-1; no definite D call. CDR3 size: 12 residues. The V and J ends lost 1 base and 8 bases respectively, with 6 bases between them. Germline CDR1 and CDR2: SGHTA and FQGTGA. The CDR3 loop reads CASSLSLDEQFF. As DNA, the CDR3 is TGTGCCAGCAGCTTAAGCCTCGATGAGCAGTTCTTC.

The CDR3 sequence: CASTPGTSGINNEQFF. For the CDR3, the DNA is TGCGCCAGCACTCCCGGGACTAGCGGGATCAACAATGAGCAGTTCTTC. This chain joins TRBV5-1 and TRBJ2-1; 13 bases are a match to TRBD2. The V gene end was trimmed by 6 bases and the J gene end by 5 bases; junction bases not matched to a gene: 8. Germline loops: CDR1 SGHRS, CDR2 YFSETQ. The CDR3 length is 16 residues.

This chain links TRBV4-1 with TRBJ2-7; 7 nucleotides agree with TRBD2. After removal of 3 bases from V and 5 bases from J, the junction contained 16 bases not matched to a gene. CDR1 and CDR2 (germline): MGHRA, YSYEKL. CDR3 size: 17 residues. Here the CDR3 reads CASSQRVGRETYDEQYF. The CDR3 nucleotides are TGCGCCAGCAGCCAGCGGGTTGGGAGGGAGACCTACGACGAGCAGTACTTC.

The chain has TRBV6-5 and TRBJ2-5; possibly TRBD1 or TRBD2 for D (5 bases each). Per the germline V gene, CDR1 is MNHEY and CDR2 is SVGAGI. The CDR3 sequence is 15 residues long. V lost 5 bases to trimming and J lost 5 bases, with 18 bases between them. The CDR3 protein is CASSSEGFVWETQYF. The CDR3 coding sequence is TGTGCCAGCAGTAGCGAGGGGTTCGTCTGGGAGACCCAGTACTTC.

The genes are TRBV21-1 and TRBJ1-6. TRBV21-1 is designated a pseudogene. The CDR3 length is 15 residues. The CDR3 DNA reads as TGTGCCGCGTCGTGGGGGGAGGGATATAATTCACCCCTCCACTTT. This sequence encodes CAASWGEGYNSPLHF.

This rearrangement joins TRBV13 to TRBJ2-5; 9 positions agree with TRBD1. The germline CDR1 and CDR2 sequences are PRHDT and FYEKMQ (reference sequence). This CDR3 is 14 amino acids long. V gave up 5 bases and J gave up 5 bases; unmatched junction bases: 6. CDR3 bases: TGTGCCAGCAGCCCGGAACAGGGGGCGGAGACCCAGTACTTC. Amino acid sequence: CASSPEQGAETQYF. The whole variable domain, remainder taken from reference TRBV13 and TRBJ2-5, is AAGVIQSPRHLIKEKRETATLKCYPIPRHDTVYWYQQGPGQDPQFLISFYEKMQSDKGSIPDRFSAQQFSDYHSELNMSSLELGDSALYFCASSPEQGAETQYFGPGTRLLVL.

V gene TRBV27 combines with J gene TRBJ1-2, with 8 positions matching TRBD1. The trim removed 4 bases at V and 2 bases at J, leaving 9 bases unmatched. The CDR3 is 16 residues long. The V gene's germline CDR1 is MNHEY and CDR2 SMNVEV (reference sequence). The chain's CDR3 is CASSSFRDRSNYGYTF. DNA for the CDR3: TGTGCCAGCAGTTCCTTCCGGGACAGGAGCAACTATGGCTACACCTTC.

Of note for this clone: Other DNA sequences of this sample code for an identical CDR3. The CDR3 sequence: CASSYSGSGANVLTF. The CDR3 DNA follows: TGTGCCAGCAGTTACTCGGGGTCTGGGGCCAACGTCCTGACTTTC. The rearrangement uses TRBV6-5 and TRBJ2-6; D is uncertain. Germline lookup yields CDR1 MNHEY and CDR2 SVGAGI. CDR3 length equals 15 residues. Deletions cut 0 bases from V and 1 base from J, with 4 bases between.

The genes are TRBV6-1 and TRBJ2-3; the D is unclear. CDR3 length: 17 residues. Germline V gene data show CDR1 as MNHNS and CDR2 as SASEGT. Trimming removed 2 bases from V and 4 bases from J, with 19 bases in between. The CDR3 coding sequence is TGTGCCAGCAGTGAACTAATTAGGCCTTCTGATCCAGATACGCAGTATTTT. It is translated as CASSELIRPSDPDTQYF.

CDR3: CSARDTYSYEQYF. The CDR3 bases are TGCAGCGCCCGGGACACCTACTCCTACGAGCAGTACTTC. This sequence joins TRBV29-1 and TRBJ2-7, with D perhaps matching TRBD1 (6 bases). The ends were cut back, 7 bases at V and 0 bases at J, with 13 bases in the middle. Germline lookup yields CDR1 SQVTM and CDR2 ANQGSEA. The CDR3 is made up of 13 amino acids.

Comments on this clone: Different DNA sequences within this sample yield the same CDR3. The chain employs TRBV7-9 and TRBJ2-7, with 11 bases fitting TRBD2. V lost 6 bases and J lost 3; bases outside the gene matches: 7. The germline V gene has CDR1 SEHNR and CDR2 FQNEAQ (reference sequence). This CDR3 spans 15 amino acids. The CDR3 is CASSLAGGINYEQYF. The CDR3, as DNA: TGTGCCAGCAGTCTAGCGGGGGGCATTAACTACGAGCAGTACTTC.

The rearrangement uses TRBV11-2 and TRBJ1-3; 7 nucleotides align to TRBD1. CDR1 and CDR2 (germline): SGHAT, FQNNGV. The CDR3 totals 16 residues. Trimming took 4 bases from V and 4 from J; bases not matched to a gene: 10. This CDR3 is CASSSSGTVGGNTIYF. DNA of the CDR3: TGTGCCAGCAGCTCATCCGGGACAGTCGGGGGAAACACCATATATTTT.

The rearrangement links TRBV5-6 to TRBJ2-7; D is unresolved. The CDR3 has 15 residues. V lost 0 bases and J lost 0, with 10 bases in between. Looked up from germline, CDR1 is SGHDT and CDR2 is YYEEEE. The CDR3 DNA follows: TGTGCCAGCAGCTTGGAGGCAGGAAACTCCTACGAGCAGTACTTC. Its translation is CASSLEAGNSYEQYF.